Each of the 23 T cell receptor beta chains below was sequenced from the same sample in a study of T-cell reconstitution after alpha-beta-depleted transplantation in children (dated by TCRdb to 2016 to 2017). Library preparation used PCR. The sample was run on an Illumina HiSeq 2500. TCR libraries were prepared with molecular barcoding, using unique molecular identifiers to normalize TCRbeta repertoire quantification. In TCRdb, the public reads were trimmed at Q25 with fastp and aligned with MiXCR, with productive beta chains retained. Each entry is one CDR3 protein sequence, shown with its most common DNA and genes. Here the sample has a few hundred thousand distinct CDR3 sequences; over 10% occur a single time. The ten largest clones add up to 2% to 2.5% of the sample. The treatment or condition label, as the study defines it: allogeneic hematopoietic cell transplantation with graft depleted of TCRalphabeta T cells and CD19 B cells.

This material consisted of PBMCs, mostly from graft donor cells, taken 360 days after TCRalphabeta/CD19-depleted stem cell transplant. The receptors derive from a male patient between 5 and 17 years old who had a stem cell transplant for acute myeloid leukemia, so the T cells may come from the graft donor.

This clonotype was detected a few times. The rearrangement joins TRBV15 to TRBJ2-7; a weak D match, TRBD1 (6 bases). Germline values: CDR1 LNHNV, CDR2 YYDKDF (reference sequence). The CDR3 length is 14 residues. The V gene lost 1 base and the J gene lost 2 bases, with 9 bases spanning the gap. In DNA form, the CDR3 reads TGTGCCACCAGCAGAGGACAGGAAACCTACGAGCAGTACTTC. The encoded protein is CATSRGQETYEQYF.

V and J are TRBV20-1 and TRBJ1-2; the match to TRBD1 covers 10 bases. Germline trimming cut 0 bases from V and 4 bases from J; bases unmatched to any gene: 5. From germline, CDR1 is DFQATT and CDR2 SNEGSKA (reference sequence). CDR3 length equals 15 residues. CDR3 protein: CSARDRDRGGYGYTF. In nucleotides, the CDR3 is TGCAGTGCTAGAGACCGGGACAGGGGCGGCTATGGCTACACCTTC.

The chain uses TRBV9 and TRBJ2-1; TRBD2 matches at 9 bases. Germline CDR1 reads SGDLS; CDR2 reads YYNGEE. V lost 0 bases to trimming and J lost 5 bases; unmatched junction nucleotides: 3. The CDR3 is 15 amino acids. The CDR3: CASSVVSSGDNEQFF. The DNA of the CDR3 is TGTGCCAGCAGCGTAGTGTCTAGCGGGGACAATGAGCAGTTCTTC.

In this sample, this clonotype turned up a few times. The chain is built from TRBV6-1 and TRBJ2-7; D perhaps matches TRBD2 (5 bases). CDR3 length: 14 residues. CDR1 and CDR2 (germline): MNHNS, SASEGT. The germline V and J ends were trimmed by 7 bases and 0 bases, with 13 bases remaining between them. Here the CDR3 DNA reads TGTGCCAGCACCAAGGAGCGGCACTCCTACGAGCAGTACTTC. Its translation is CASTKERHSYEQYF.

This clonotype has a count of ten or more. J is TRBJ2-7 and V is TRBV20-1, with 8 bases fitting TRBD2. This CDR3 spans 14 amino acids. Looked up from germline, CDR1 is DFQATT and CDR2 is SNEGSKA (reference sequence). V was clipped by 5 bases and J by 2 bases; unmatched bases: 8. The DNA for the CDR3 is TGCAGTGCTTTTAGCGGGAATCCGCCCTACGAGCAGTACTTC. This gives the protein CSAFSGNPPYEQYF.

This chain joins TRBV12-3 or TRBV12-4 and TRBJ2-1, with TRBD2 matching 13 bases. Trimming at V came to 0 bases and at J to 9 bases, leaving 8 bases not matched to a gene. The CDR3 totals 17 residues. The CDR3 bases are TGTGCCAGCAGTTTAGCGGAGCGACTAGCGGGAGGCGGTGAGCAGTTCTTC. This encodes CASSLAERLAGGGEQFF.

V usage is TRBV20-1 and J usage is TRBJ2-3; possibly TRBD2 for D (5 bases). The V and J ends lost 1 base and 4 bases respectively, with 9 bases between them. This CDR3 region has 13 residues. The germline V gene encodes CDR1 DFQATT and CDR2 SNEGSKA (reference sequence). As DNA, the CDR3 is TGCAGTGCTAGAGGTATCGGGGCAGATACGCAGTATTTT. Amino acids: CSARGIGADTQYF.

The rearrangement links TRBV5-6 to TRBJ2-3; D is possibly TRBD1 (6 bases). The V gene lost 1 base and the J gene lost 2 bases, with 11 bases spanning the gap. The CDR3 loop spans 15 amino acids. Germline loops: CDR1 SGHDT, CDR2 YYEEEE. The CDR3 region has the DNA TGTGCCAGCAGCTTGCCGGGACAACTCACAGATACGCAGTATTTT. Its translation is CASSLPGQLTDTQYF.

A note on this clonotype: The junction and the germline gene differ at one end; a read error may be behind it. The chain links TRBV3-1 to TRBJ2-1; 8 nucleotides agree with TRBD2. Germline lookup yields CDR1 LGHDT and CDR2 YNNKEL (reference sequence). The CDR3 loop spans 17 amino acids. CDR3 region: CATSREWEAGEHNEQFF. CDR3 sequence (DNA): TGTGCCACCAGCCGGGAGTGGGAAGCGGGAGAACACAATGAGCAGTTCTTC.

This chain connects TRBV6-5 to TRBJ2-5, with D maybe TRBD2 (6 bases). The CDR3 covers 18 residues. Germline V lookup: CDR1 MNHEY, CDR2 SVGAGI. Trimming stripped 0 bases from V and 3 bases from J, with 20 bases between. The CDR3 reads CASSYSVERARREETQYF. The CDR3 nucleotides are TGTGCCAGCAGTTACTCTGTGGAGCGGGCAAGGAGGGAAGAGACCCAGTACTTC.

Ten or more counts support this clonotype. DNA of the CDR3: TGTGCCAGCAGCTCAGGACAGACTACCGGGGAGCTGTTTTTT. Translating gives CASSSGQTTGELFF. The chain couples TRBV7-3 to TRBJ2-2; D is possibly TRBD1 (6 bases). Trimming removed 4 bases from V and 5 bases from J, with 11 bases in between. CDR1 is SGHTA and CDR2 is FQGTGA in the germline V gene. The length of the CDR3 is 14 residues.

This clonotype was recorded a few times. The chain joins TRBV20-1 to TRBJ2-5, with D possibly TRBD2 on 6 matching bases. Germline values: CDR1 DFQATT, CDR2 SNEGSKA (reference sequence). V lost 4 bases and J lost 1, with 10 bases in between. CDR3 size: 13 residues. The CDR3 sequence is CSAKGDFQETQYF. The CDR3, as DNA: TGCAGTGCTAAAGGGGACTTCCAAGAGACCCAGTACTTC.

The CDR3 loop is CANTIGQGGIPHVWDNEQFF. The CDR3 bases are TGTGCCAACACGATTGGACAGGGAGGTATCCCCCATGTGTGGGACAATGAGCAGTTCTTC. The V and J genes are TRBV12-3 or TRBV12-4 and TRBJ2-1, with TRBD1 matching over 8 bases. This CDR3 spans 20 amino acids. The V gene end was trimmed by 10 bases and the J gene end by 5 bases; junction bases not matched to a gene: 28.

The chain combines TRBV20-1 with TRBJ1-4; D is possibly TRBD1 (5 bases). Trimming left V 6 bases short and J 13 bases short, with 12 bases between. The CDR3 sequence is 10 residues long. Per germline, CDR1 DFQATT and CDR2 SNEGSKA (reference sequence). CDR3 in DNA: TGCAGTGCCGGTAATCAGGGACTGTTTTTT. This translates into CSAGNQGLFF.

This clonotype was observed many times. The V gene is TRBV9, the J gene TRBJ2-1; D gene uncertain. CDR3 size: 16 residues. V lost 2 bases to trimming and J lost 3 bases, with 15 bases between them. Germline V lookup: CDR1 SGDLS, CDR2 YYNGEE. In nucleotides, the CDR3 is TGTGCCAGCAGCGTGTTGTCGGGCATGGGCTACAATGAGCAGTTCTTC. As protein: CASSVLSGMGYNEQFF.

This clonotype was detected a few times. The chain joins TRBV20-1 to TRBJ2-7; D is ambiguous. The CDR3 covers 15 residues. The ends were cut back, 0 bases at V and 3 bases at J, with 15 bases in the middle. Germline V gene sequence: CDR1 DFQATT, CDR2 SNEGSKA (reference sequence). In DNA form, the CDR3 reads TGCAGTGCTAGAGATCCAATGACACATTACTACGAGCAGTACTTC. This encodes CSARDPMTHYYEQYF.

This chain uses TRBV4-3 with TRBJ2-1; D gene ambiguous. V dropped 5 bases and J dropped 6 bases, with 11 bases sitting between them. This CDR3 is 13 amino acids long. Germline lookup yields CDR1 LGHNA and CDR2 YSLEER. The CDR3 loop is CASSTIDSNEQFF. CDR3 nucleotides: TGCGCCAGCAGCACCATAGATTCCAATGAGCAGTTCTTC.

This clonotype was counted between two and nine times. CDR3 DNA sequence: TGCAGCGTTGCAGGGAGCTCCGGAAACACCATATATTTT. Protein sequence: CSVAGSSGNTIYF. The chain combines TRBV29-1 with TRBJ1-3, with D possibly being TRBD1 (5 bases). Germline V lookup: CDR1 SQVTM, CDR2 ANQGSEA. This CDR3 is built from 13 residues. Trimming cost V 4 bases and J 4 bases, with 11 bases left between them. Full variable domain (outside the CDR3, taken from reference TRBV29-1 and TRBJ1-3): SAVISQKPSRDICQRGTSLTIQCQVDSQVTMMFWYRQQPGQSLTLIATANQGSEATYESGFVIDKFPISRPNLTFSTLTVSNMSPEDSSIYLCSVAGSSGNTIYFGEGSWLTVV.

The V gene is TRBV28, the J gene TRBJ2-6; D gene unclear. The germline CDR1 and CDR2 sequences are MDHEN and SYDVKM. The CDR3 is 13 amino acids. Trimming pared 7 bases from V and 7 bases from J, leaving 11 bases between. CDR3 coding DNA: TGTGCCAGCATCCAATCAGGAGCCAACGTCCTGACTTTC. It specifies CASIQSGANVLTF.

As concerns this clonotype: A read error may account for a junction end that differs from germline. The V and J genes are TRBV7-7 and TRBJ2-2; D perhaps matches TRBD1 (6 bases). The CDR3 covers 17 residues. Germline CDR1 is SSHAT and CDR2 is FNYEAQ (reference sequence). CDR3 region: CASSLEQGFVSTGELFF. In DNA, the CDR3 is TGTGCTAGCAGCTTAGAACAGGGATTCGTTTCCACCGGGGAGCTGTTTTTT.

The chain employs TRBV10-3 and TRBJ1-2; a possible D gene is TRBD1 (5 bases). This CDR3 is built from 14 residues. Trimming cost V 0 bases and J 4 bases, with 9 bases left between them. Germline CDR1 reads ENHRY; CDR2 reads SYGVKD. The CDR3 is CAISESGGGYGYTF. CDR3 nucleotides: TGTGCCATCAGTGAGTCGGGCGGGGGCTATGGCTACACCTTC.

The rearrangement uses TRBV18 and TRBJ1-1; the D gene is possibly TRBD1 (5 bases). The CDR3 has 14 amino acids. With 6 bases removed from V and 4 bases from J, the gap between germline ends came to 15 bases. CDR1 KGHSH and CDR2 LQKENI come from the germline V gene. This CDR3 reads CASSIPGPSTEAFF. The CDR3 DNA sequence: TGTGCCAGCTCGATACCAGGGCCGAGCACTGAAGCTTTCTTT.

This clonotype was detected only a few times. The V and J genes are TRBV6-1 and TRBJ2-7; no clear D gene. V lost 10 bases and J 3 bases, leaving 13 bases between the germline ends. Germline assignment: CDR1 MNHNS and CDR2 SASEGT. CDR3 length: 12 amino acids. Written as DNA, the CDR3 is TGTGCCACCTCTCAAGGGATCTACGAGCAGTACTTC. It yields the protein CATSQGIYEQYF.